This T cell receptor (beta chain) was sequenced for a study of T cells after yellow fever vaccination. Trimming at V came to 4 bases and at J to 2 bases, leaving 7 bases not matched to a gene. The CDR3 contains 15 residues. Germline CDR1 and CDR2: SGDLS and YYNGEE. Researchers made TCR cDNA using 5'RACE template switching, and this step added a universal primer site and UMIs. TCRdb analysed the 5' RACE reads with MiXCR anew, one entry per CDR3 protein. The sample has about 210,000 distinct CDR3 sequences, under 3.5% seen once. This clonotype has only a few counts. The sample was CD4+ T cells sorted from PBMCs, taken 10 days after the yellow fever booster vaccination. This chain links TRBV9 with TRBJ2-3; 7 bases map to TRBD1. The sequence was obtained from a man aged 18-30 years who received the YFV17D yellow fever vaccine. The CDR3 nucleotides are TGTGCCAGCAGCTTCCGACAGGGAAACACAGATACGCAGTATTTT. Translated, it gives CASSFRQGNTDTQYF.